This T cell receptor beta chain derives from a study of blood T cell repertoires in COVID-19. The V gene end was trimmed by 2 bases and the J gene end by 7 bases; junction bases not matched to a gene: 8. Per the germline V gene, CDR1 is ENHRY and CDR2 is SYGVKD. There are 16 residues in the CDR3. Original handling: Researchers report that nucleated cell counts were estimated from reference gene primer amplification. Clones were sequenced by immunoSEQ multiplex PCR, and TCRdb holds only the in-frame ones, with some missing. V, J and clone size are taken as reported in that table, and D and trimming were inferred from the DNA itself. This table holds 150,000 to 200,000 clones, about 90% found once.

The rearrangement links TRBV10-3 to TRBJ2-1, with 10 bases lining up with TRBD2. The receptor comes from a man aged 30 to 45 with COVID-19, enrolled during active disease. The sequenced sample was peripheral blood. The CDR3 spells CAISEPGASGSNEQFF. The CDR3 coding sequence is TGTGCCATCAGTGAGCCAGGGGCTAGCGGGAGTAATGAGCAGTTCTTC.